This entry lists 8 T cell receptor beta chains sequenced from one sample in a study of OX40 agonist ivuxolimab in advanced cancers. Generated by immunoSEQ multiplex PCR, the TCRdb table keeps only in-frame clones and is missing some. The sample records about 80,000 clones, around nine tenths being singletons. This specimen was CD4+ or CD8+ T cells sorted from blood, taken in a trial of the OX40 agonist ivuxolimab. The receptor source for this set is an adult with an advanced solid tumor such as melanoma, head and neck, liver or kidney cancer.

The chain combines TRBV5-1 with TRBJ1-6, with TRBD1 identical over 7 bases. V trimming: 4 bases; J trimming: 10 bases; junction bases outside the gene matches: 8. The CDR3 totals 14 residues. Looked up from germline, CDR1 is SGHRS and CDR2 is YFSETQ. The CDR3 DNA follows: TGCGCCAGCAGCGGGGGGCAGGGGGAATCACCCCTCCACTTT. Its protein product is CASSGGQGESPLHF.

This rearrangement joins TRBV29-1 to TRBJ1-2; D remains unclear. Trimming pared 4 bases from V and 5 bases from J, leaving 8 bases between. Germline CDR1 reads SQVTM; CDR2 reads ANQGSEA. The CDR3 totals 11 residues. For the CDR3, the DNA is TGCAGCGTTGGTCTCGATTATGGCTACACCTTC. Amino acids: CSVGLDYGYTF.

The CDR3 region has the DNA TGTGCCAGCAGCTGGGGACGGTCAAACACTGAAGCTTTCTTT. Protein sequence: CASSWGRSNTEAFF. The V gene is TRBV7-3, the J gene TRBJ1-1; D is possibly TRBD1 (5 bases). This CDR3 is built from 14 residues. The V gene's germline CDR1 is SGHTA and CDR2 FQGTGA. Trimming left V 4 bases short and J 2 bases short, with 11 bases between.

The chain has TRBV5-4 and TRBJ1-4; D not certain. This CDR3 has 14 residues. Deletions cut 0 bases from V and 8 bases from J, with 11 bases between. Per the germline V gene, CDR1 is SGHNT and CDR2 is YYREEE (reference sequence). Written as DNA, the CDR3 is TGTGCCAGCAGCTTGGTTCCCACGGGGGAAAAACTGTTTTTT. Translated, it gives CASSLVPTGEKLFF.

The chain carries TRBV18 and TRBJ2-7; no firm D call. The CDR3 runs to 12 residues. V was trimmed by 3 bases and J by 5 bases, leaving 8 bases between them. Germline CDR1 KGHSH, CDR2 LQKENI. CDR3 region: CASSPSGNEQYV. The CDR3 DNA sequence: TGTGCCAGCTCACCGAGTGGAAACGAGCAGTACGTC.

This sequence joins TRBV20-1 and TRBJ2-2, with D unresolved. V was shortened by 5 bases and J by 3 bases, with 4 bases between the two germline ends. This CDR3 comprises 11 residues. The germline V gene encodes CDR1 DFQATT and CDR2 SNEGSKA (reference sequence). In nucleotides, the CDR3 is TGCAGTGCTTCAGACACCGGGGAGCTGTTTTTT. Translated, it gives CSASDTGELFF.

Concerning this clone itself: Other DNA sequences in the sample encode the same CDR3. The chain is built from TRBV18 and TRBJ2-5; no firm D call. V lost 6 bases to trimming and J lost 0 bases, with 5 bases between them. The CDR3 extends over 12 amino acids. CDR1 and CDR2 (germline): KGHSH, LQKENI. The DNA for the CDR3 is TGTGCCAGCTCGCCGTACCAAGAGACCCAGTACTTC. This translates into CASSPYQETQYF.

The rearrangement links TRBV29-1 to TRBJ1-4; D is perhaps TRBD1 (6 bases). This CDR3 comprises 12 residues. The V and J ends lost 4 bases and 7 bases respectively, with 10 bases between them. Germline V gene data show CDR1 as SQVTM and CDR2 as ANQGSEA. The CDR3 nucleotides are TGCAGCGTTGGGGGGCTCGGTGAAAAACTGTTTTTT. Translation: CSVGGLGEKLFF.